This T cell receptor (beta chain) was captured in a study of somatic mutations in cytotoxic T cells in rheumatoid arthritis. Study results and caveats: The study found CD8+ clonality increased with age in rheumatoid arthritis patients, not healthy controls. Levels of CD8+ T-cell clonality in rheumatoid arthritis patients were statistically indistinguishable from those seen in age-matched healthy controls, with no significant difference.

Per the germline V gene, CDR1 is SGHRS and CDR2 is YFSETQ. Trimming stripped 2 bases from V and 3 bases from J, with 11 bases between. This CDR3 has 14 amino acids. Profiling relied on immunoSEQ multiplex PCR, and the TCRdb table lists in-frame clones only, not all of them. The sample holds thousands of clones; roughly 70% are singletons and the top ten take approximately 46%. Positive magnetic bead selection, which isolated the CD4+ and CD8+ cells, was followed by a flow cytometry check of purity. A word on this clone: Its antigen is as yet unknown.

The receptor's source is a man aged 35 to 55 in good health. The sequenced sample was CD8+ T cells sorted from blood. The chain recombines TRBV5-1 with TRBJ1-1; a weak D match, TRBD1 (6 bases). The CDR3 loop reads CASSLWGADTEAFF. CDR3 in DNA: TGCGCCAGCAGCTTATGGGGGGCGGACACTGAAGCTTTCTTT.